A single sample gave rise to the 24 T cell receptor beta chains below, sequenced in a study of cytomegalovirus exposure and HLA in healthy donors. The study ran its PCR with 60 Vbeta and 13 Jbeta primers. Produced via immunoSEQ multiplex PCR; TCRdb's table is partial and in-frame only. The sample carries 150,000 to 200,000 clones, about 88% recorded once. The specimen was PBMCs. The origin of the receptors is a woman between 18 and 29 years old in good health and CMV-seronegative.

This chain links TRBV27 with TRBJ2-7, with 9 bases matching TRBD1. The length of the CDR3 is 15 residues. Germline values: CDR1 MNHEY, CDR2 SMNVEV (reference sequence). J lost 6 bases, V lost 5 bases, and 11 bases had no gene match. As DNA, the CDR3 is TGTGCCAGCAGTAAACAGGGGGCCACGCGAGGCGAGCAGTACTTC. Amino acids: CASSKQGATRGEQYF.

The chain couples TRBV5-1 to TRBJ2-5, with D perhaps matching TRBD1 (5 bases). Germline V CDR1 and CDR2: SGHRS, YFSETQ. With 0 bases removed from V and 1 base from J, the gap between germline ends came to 13 bases. This CDR3 has 16 residues. In DNA form, the CDR3 reads TGCGCCAGCAGCTTGGGACCGGCAGGGCTCCAAGAGACCCAGTACTTC. Protein: CASSLGPAGLQETQYF. The full variable domain, completed using reference TRBV5-1 and TRBJ2-5, is KAGVTQTPRYLIKTRGQQVTLSCSPISGHRSVSWYQQTPGQGLQFLFEYFSETQRNKGNFPGRFSGRQFSNSRSEMNVSTLELGDSALYLCASSLGPAGLQETQYFGPGTRLLVL.

J is TRBJ1-4 and V is TRBV7-6; 8 bases are shared with TRBD1. Germline CDR1 is SGHVS and CDR2 is FNYEAQ. The J segment lost 6 bases and the V segment lost 5 bases, leaving 5 bases of the junction unmatched. This CDR3 is 14 amino acids long. The CDR3 is CASSPQGADEKLFF. In DNA, the CDR3 is TGTGCCAGCAGCCCTCAGGGGGCAGATGAAAAACTGTTTTTT.

For the CDR3, the DNA is TGCGCCAGCAGCCAAGAGACAGGGAACACTGAAGCTTTCTTT. Its translation is CASSQETGNTEAFF. The gene calls are TRBV4-1 and TRBJ1-1, with D tentatively TRBD1 (6 bases). The CDR3 covers 14 residues. Trimming removed 0 bases from V and 1 base from J, with 6 bases in between. Per germline, CDR1 MGHRA and CDR2 YSYEKL.

The rearrangement joins TRBV5-1 to TRBJ1-2; 7 bases agree with TRBD1. Germline CDR1 SGHRS, CDR2 YFSETQ. Trimming cost V 3 bases and J 2 bases; bases outside gene matches: 10. This CDR3 comprises 16 residues. CDR3 sequence (DNA): TGCGCCAGCAGCTCCCCCCGACAGGGATCAAACTATGGCTACACCTTC. This gives the protein CASSSPRQGSNYGYTF.

The chain is built from TRBV6-1 and TRBJ2-1, with 11 bases lining up with TRBD2. The V segment lost 8 bases and the J segment 4 bases; nucleotides outside the gene matches: 4. The CDR3 is 14 residues long. Germline V gene lookup returns CDR1 MNHNS and CDR2 SASEGT. The CDR3 loop reads CASGSSGGYNEQFF. The CDR3 DNA reads TGTGCCAGCGGTTCTAGCGGGGGGTACAATGAGCAGTTCTTC.

The CDR3, as DNA: TGTGCCAGCAGAGGGACAGGGGATCAGCCCCAGCATTTT. It yields the protein CASRGTGDQPQHF. This chain links TRBV6-5 with TRBJ1-5; 10 nucleotides match TRBD1. There are 13 residues in the CDR3. CDR1 and CDR2 from the germline V gene are MNHEY and SVGAGI. The trim removed 6 bases at V and 5 bases at J, leaving 1 base unmatched.

The rearrangement links TRBV5-1 to TRBJ2-7; 7 bases fit TRBD2. Trimming removed 0 bases from V and 6 bases from J; junction bases left unmatched: 12. Germline assignment: CDR1 SGHRS and CDR2 YFSETQ. The CDR3 is made up of 16 amino acids. CDR3 sequence reads: CASSLEVGGSVSEQYF. CDR3 DNA sequence: TGCGCCAGCAGCTTGGAGGTGGGAGGGAGCGTAAGCGAGCAGTACTTC.

The rearrangement joins TRBV5-1 to TRBJ1-1; 10 nucleotides align to TRBD1. V was pared by 4 bases and J by 10 bases, with 13 bases of the junction left unmatched. Germline V gives CDR1 SGHRS, CDR2 YFSETQ. The CDR3 is 15 residues long. CDR3 sequence reads: CASSPTTGGPGGAFF. DNA for the CDR3: TGCGCCAGCAGCCCTACGACAGGGGGCCCGGGGGGAGCTTTCTTT.

The J gene is TRBJ1-4, the V gene TRBV5-1, with TRBD1 identical over 7 bases. Germline lookup yields CDR1 SGHRS and CDR2 YFSETQ. The CDR3 runs 19 residues. J gave up 6 bases and V 4 bases, and 21 bases lay outside the gene matches. The CDR3 region is CASSPAGTATGEYYEKLFF. The CDR3 nucleotides read TGCGCCAGCAGCCCCGCCGGGACAGCCACAGGGGAGTATTATGAAAAACTGTTTTTT.

V gene TRBV7-6 combines with J gene TRBJ2-7, with 10 bases matching TRBD1. The length of the CDR3 is 14 residues. Germline assignment: CDR1 SGHVS and CDR2 FNYEAQ. V dropped 5 bases and J dropped 5; count of bases not matched to a gene: 6. The chain's CDR3 is CASSGGTGANEQYF. CDR3 in DNA: TGTGCCAGCAGCGGCGGGACAGGGGCCAACGAGCAGTACTTC. Based on the CDR3 plus reference TRBV7-6 and TRBJ2-7, the full variable domain is GAGVSQSPRYKVTKRGQDVALRCDPISGHVSLYWYRQALGQGPEFLTYFNYEAQQDKSGLPNDRFSAERPEGSISTLTIQRTEQRDSAMYRCASSGGTGANEQYFGPGTRLTVT.

This chain joins TRBV19 and TRBJ2-1; TRBD2 might be the D (5 bases). Deletions cut 3 bases from V and 3 bases from J, with 6 bases between. Germline lookup yields CDR1 LNHDA and CDR2 SQIVND (reference sequence). The CDR3 is 13 amino acids. In DNA, the CDR3 is TGTGCCAGTAGTATTAGCGACTACAATGAGCAGTTCTTC. Encoded protein: CASSISDYNEQFF. Full variable domain (remainder filled in from reference TRBV19 and TRBJ2-1): DGGITQSPKYLFRKEGQNVTLSCEQNLNHDAMYWYRQDPGQGLRLIYYSQIVNDFQKGDIAEGYSVSREKKESFPLTVTSAQKNPTAFYLCASSISDYNEQFFGPGTRLTVL.

The gene calls are TRBV6-6 and TRBJ1-5; 9 bases are shared with TRBD1. CDR1 is MNHNY, CDR2 SVGAGI, per germline (reference sequence). This CDR3 region has 15 residues. With V trimmed by 5 bases and J by 3 bases, 5 bases remained unmatched. The CDR3: CASSSRDRDNQPQHF. The CDR3 DNA reads as TGTGCCAGCAGTAGCCGGGACAGGGACAATCAGCCCCAGCATTTT.

The V gene is TRBV30, the J gene TRBJ2-7, with TRBD2 matching 9 bases. The CDR3 has 13 residues. Germline V gene data show CDR1 as GTSNPN and CDR2 as SVGIG (reference sequence). Germline trimming cut 5 bases from V and 6 bases from J; bases unmatched to any gene: 8. The CDR3 loop reads CAWGGLAAGEQYF. The CDR3 DNA sequence: TGTGCCTGGGGGGGACTAGCAGCCGGCGAGCAGTACTTC.

The chain links TRBV6-4 to TRBJ2-2; D is uncertain. V lost 5 bases to trimming and J lost 3 bases, with 7 bases between them. This CDR3 has 13 amino acids. Germline lookup yields CDR1 MRHNA and CDR2 SNTAGT. The CDR3 DNA sequence: TGTGCCAGCAGTACACGGGACACCGGGGAGCTGTTTTTT. This codes for CASSTRDTGELFF.

V and J are TRBV29-1 and TRBJ1-1; D gene unclear. The CDR3 is made up of 13 amino acids. Germline assignment: CDR1 SQVTM and CDR2 ANQGSEA. V lost 2 bases, J lost 0 bases, and 7 bases lay in between. CDR3 coding DNA: TGCAGCGTTGAACCCGGGGTGAACACTGAAGCTTTCTTT. It translates to CSVEPGVNTEAFF. Full variable domain (outside the CDR3, taken from reference TRBV29-1 and TRBJ1-1): SAVISQKPSRDICQRGTSLTIQCQVDSQVTMMFWYRQQPGQSLTLIATANQGSEATYESGFVIDKFPISRPNLTFSTLTVSNMSPEDSSIYLCSVEPGVNTEAFFGQGTRLTVV.

The CDR3, as DNA: TGTGCCAGCAGTGAGCCCTTCAGGGGACTAGCGGGGGGATTTCAAGAGACCCAGTACTTC. Translating gives CASSEPFRGLAGGFQETQYF. V and J are TRBV2 and TRBJ2-5; 15 bases map to TRBD2. The CDR3 runs to 20 residues. Trimming cost V 3 bases and J 2 bases; bases outside gene matches: 13. In germline, CDR1 is SNHLY, CDR2 FYNNEI.

Comments on this clone: The junction differs from germline at one of its ends, possibly a read error. The chain links TRBV7-7 to TRBJ2-5; 8 bases are shared with TRBD2. Germline CDR1 is SSHAT and CDR2 is FNYEAQ (reference sequence). The length of the CDR3 is 15 residues. CDR3 amino acids: CASSSGRVLQETQYF. DNA of the CDR3: TGTGCTAGCAGCAGCGGGAGAGTTCTACAAGAGACCCAGTACTTC.

CDR3 protein: CASSPIGEVGYTF. As DNA, the CDR3 is TGTGCCAGCAGTCCGATCGGGGAAGTTGGCTACACCTTC. The chain is built from TRBV27 and TRBJ1-2; D is unresolved. V lost 5 bases to trimming and J lost 7 bases, with 14 bases between them. CDR1 and CDR2 from the germline V gene are MNHEY and SMNVEV (reference sequence). The CDR3 loop spans 13 amino acids.

The V call is TRBV6-6, the J call TRBJ2-1; no definite D call. The CDR3 consists of 11 residues. Deletions cut 6 bases from V and 6 bases from J, with 6 bases between. Germline assignment: CDR1 MNHNY and CDR2 SVGAGI (reference sequence). CDR3 sequence reads: CASSLRNEQFF. DNA of the CDR3: TGTGCCAGCAGCCTCCGCAATGAGCAGTTCTTC.

This clone has a single count. V is TRBV18 and J is TRBJ2-1, with TRBD2 identical over 9 bases. V gave up 0 bases and J gave up 2 bases; unmatched junction bases: 2. The CDR3 contains 16 residues. From germline, CDR1 is KGHSH and CDR2 LQKENI. CDR3 sequence: CASSPPTSGPYNEQFF. The CDR3 coding sequence is TGTGCCAGCTCACCACCGACTAGCGGCCCCTACAATGAGCAGTTCTTC.

J is TRBJ1-5 and V is TRBV7-8; 7 positions agree with TRBD1. Germline V gene sequence: CDR1 SGHVS, CDR2 FQNEAQ. The V segment lost 5 bases and the J segment 7 bases; nucleotides outside the gene matches: 8. This CDR3 contains 14 residues. The DNA of the CDR3 is TGTGCCAGCAGCCCTGACAGGGTCGGGCAGCCCCAGCATTTT. Its protein is CASSPDRVGQPQHF.

This chain joins TRBV18 and TRBJ2-7; the match to TRBD2 covers 9 bases. V shed 3 bases and J 3 bases; nucleotides not matched to a gene: 12. Germline loops: CDR1 KGHSH, CDR2 LQKENI. The CDR3 extends over 17 amino acids. CDR3 sequence (DNA): TGTGCCAGCTCACCTCGCCATTTAGCGGGAGAGAACTACGAGCAGTACTTC. Protein sequence: CASSPRHLAGENYEQYF.

This clone was counted once. This chain joins TRBV2 and TRBJ2-5; 9 bases fit TRBD2. The CDR3 contains 14 residues. V lost 2 bases to trimming and J lost 9 bases; unmatched junction nucleotides: 7. Germline CDR1 and CDR2: SNHLY and FYNNEI. The CDR3 region has the DNA TGTGCCAGCAGTGAAATAGGGCGCGGGAGGGCCCAGTACTTC. Amino acids: CASSEIGRGRAQYF.